A selection of T cell receptor beta chains follows, all from one sample in a study of T cells in Graves' hyperthyroidism and ophthalmopathy. TCRdb ran MiXCR on the multiplex PCR reads and lists one entry per CDR3 protein. The table lists about 610,000 distinct CDR3 sequences, 16% of them singletons. Sequencing was carried out using blood. Receptor source: a woman aged 40 to 50 with Graves' ophthalmopathy. The CDR3 runs from the conserved cysteine through the conserved F or W. The D gene is left open where the match is weak. Clone size is given for some rows only: seen once, a few or many times, or a class if the clone is expanded.

J gene | V gene | D gene | clone size | CDR3 DNA | CDR3 protein
TRBJ1-2 | TRBV28 | - | - | TGTGCCAGCAGTTTACCTAGACGTGGCTACACCTTC | CASSLPRRGYTF
TRBJ2-7 | TRBV7-4 | TRBD2 | many | TGTGCCAGCAGCGTTACTAGCGGGTGCGAGCAGTACTTC | CASSVTSGCEQYF
TRBJ2-3 | TRBV12-3/TRBV12-4 | - | many | TGTGCCAGCAGCCTCCGACGAAGCACAGATACGCAGTATTTT | CASSLRRSTDTQYF
TRBJ2-4 | TRBV20-1 | TRBD2 | many | TGCAGTGCTAGAGATCCGAGCGGGAGGGCCTCCTTAGCCAAAAACATTCAGTACTTC | CSARDPSGRASLAKNIQYF
TRBJ1-5 | TRBV2 | - | many | TGTGCCAGCAGTGAATCCTTTCAGACCCAGCATTTT | CASSESFQTQHF
TRBJ2-2 | TRBV19 | TRBD2 | - | TGTGCCAGTAGTATTAGCGGGAGTGCCACCGGGGAGCTGTTTTTT | CASSISGSATGELFF
TRBJ2-1 | TRBV7-8 | TRBD1 | many | TGTGCCAGCAGCCCGGACAGGGGGTCCTACAATGAGCAGTTCTTC | CASSPDRGSYNEQFF
TRBJ2-3 | TRBV20-1 | - | - | TGCAGTGCTTCCCCAGCGATGCCAGGGGATACGCAGTATTTT | CSASPAMPGDTQYF
TRBJ2-5 | TRBV28 | - | - | TGTGCCAGCACCCCCCAACAGGACCCGGCGGGGACCCAGTACTTC | CASTPQQDPAGTQYF
TRBJ2-2 | TRBV19 | TRBD2 | - | TGTGCCAGTAGTGCTAGCGGGATCAACACCGGGGAGCTGTTTTTT | CASSASGINTGELFF
TRBJ2-1 | TRBV2 | - | many | TGTGCCAGCATGGAGACGGGCAGCTCCTACAATGAGCAGTTCTTC | CASMETGSSYNEQFF
TRBJ2-5 | TRBV11-2 | TRBD2 | many | TGTGCCAGCAGCTTAGAACTAGCGGGGGCCTCACAAGAGACCCAGTACTTC | CASSLELAGASQETQYF
TRBJ1-1 | TRBV9 | - | many | TGTGCCAGCAGCGTATCGTTCGGAACTGAAGCTTTCTTT | CASSVSFGTEAFF
TRBJ1-3 | TRBV3-1 | - | - | TGTGCCAGCAGCCAAGGGGGGGGTAATGGAAACACCATATATTTT | CASSQGGGNGNTIYF
TRBJ2-7 | TRBV20-1 | TRBD2 | few | TGCAGTGCTAGTAAACTAGCGGGGGACGAGCAGTACTTC | CSASKLAGDEQYF
TRBJ2-1 | TRBV12-3/TRBV12-4 | - | many | TGTGCCAGCAGTTTAAGCAGAACCTACAATGAGCAGTTCTTC | CASSLSRTYNEQFF
TRBJ2-3 | TRBV15 | - | many | TGTGCCACCAGCAGAGCCCGCGAGGGGCCAGATACGCAGTATTTT | CATSRAREGPDTQYF
TRBJ2-5 | TRBV9 | TRBD1 | - | TGTGCCAGCAGCGTGGGACAGGGGCCCAGAGAGACCCAGTACTTC | CASSVGQGPRETQYF
TRBJ1-1 | TRBV20-1 | - | many | TGCAGTGCTCCTATCGCGACGGGGGCTGAAGCTTTCTTT | CSAPIATGAEAFF
TRBJ2-1 | TRBV28 | TRBD2 | few | TGTGCCAGCACCGTAGCGGGAGGGGTCGATGAGCAGTTCTTC | CASTVAGGVDEQFF
TRBJ2-4 | TRBV7-2 | TRBD1 | - | TGTGCCAGCAGCCCCAGACCCGGGACAGGGGATCTCCCAGCCAAAAACATTCAGTACTTC | CASSPRPGTGDLPAKNIQYF
TRBJ2-2 | TRBV20-1 | TRBD2 | many | TGCAGTGCGACTCTAGCGGGCGGGGAGCTGTTTTTT | CSATLAGGELFF
TRBJ2-2 | TRBV19 | TRBD1 | - | TGTGCCAGTAGTGGGGGACAGCTGAACACCGGGGAGCTGTTTTTT | CASSGGQLNTGELFF
TRBJ2-7 | TRBV11-2 | - | many | TGTGCCAGCAGCTTAGCTGCTCCAGGTTGGCCCCCCTACGAGCAGTACTTC | CASSLAAPGWPPYEQYF
TRBJ1-2 | TRBV20-1 | TRBD1 | - | TGCAGTGCCATTGACAGGGGAGGTGGCTACACCTTC | CSAIDRGGGYTF
TRBJ2-5 | TRBV20-1 | - | many | TGCAGTGCTAGCAAAACTCCGGGGCCTCAATCCCGGACCCAGTACTTC | CSASKTPGPQSRTQYF
TRBJ2-3 | TRBV10-3 | - | many | TGTGCCATCAGTCGAGAGGGGGGACAAATATTGGATACGCAGTATTTT | CAISREGGQILDTQYF
TRBJ1-6 | TRBV5-1 | TRBD1 | many | TGCGCCAGCAGCACTTCCGGGACAGGGGAATTGAATTCACCCCTCCACTTT | CASSTSGTGELNSPLHF
TRBJ2-1 | TRBV18 | - | few | TGTGCCAGCTCACCCAGGGGGGTTCACAATGAGCAGTTCTTC | CASSPRGVHNEQFF
TRBJ2-7 | TRBV10-2 | TRBD1 | many | TGCGCCAGCAGTGAGTACAGGGGTTACGAGCAGTACTTC | CASSEYRGYEQYF
TRBJ2-7 | TRBV20-1 | TRBD2 | - | TGCAGTGCTAGAGATGGGACTAGCAGCTACGAGCAGTACTTC | CSARDGTSSYEQYF
TRBJ1-6 | TRBV6-2/TRBV6-3 | - | - | TGTGCCAGCCGGAGCAGGCCTAATAATTCACCCCTCCACTTT | CASRSRPNNSPLHF
TRBJ2-2 | TRBV10-3 | - | - | TGTGCCATCAGTGAGTCTCACAGGGAAACCGGGGAGCTGTTTTTT | CAISESHRETGELFF
TRBJ2-1 | TRBV6-1 | TRBD1 | many | TGTGCCAGCAGTGCCGGACAGGAATACAATGAGCAGTTCTTC | CASSAGQEYNEQFF
TRBJ2-7 | TRBV18 | TRBD2 | - | TGTGCCAGCTCACAACTAGCGGGAGGAAACTCCTACGAGCAGTACTTC | CASSQLAGGNSYEQYF
TRBJ1-2 | TRBV2 | TRBD1 | many | TGTGCCAGCAGTGTACAGGGGGCGAATGGCTACACCTTC | CASSVQGANGYTF
TRBJ1-1 | TRBV19 | - | - | TGTGCCAGTAGTGGGGAGATCCGCACTGAAGCTTTCTTT | CASSGEIRTEAFF
TRBJ2-7 | TRBV28 | - | many | TGTGCCAGCAGGAGAGAGACAGGTACCTACGAGCAGTACTTC | CASRRETGTYEQYF
TRBJ2-7 | TRBV5-5 | - | - | TGTGCCAGCAGCCCCGGGGCAGGTTACTACGAGCAGTACTTC | CASSPGAGYYEQYF
TRBJ1-5 | TRBV7-2 | - | many | TGTGCCAGCACCAAAACAGGACAGACCAATCAGCCCCAGCATTTT | CASTKTGQTNQPQHF
TRBJ2-5 | TRBV7-9 | TRBD2 | once | TGTGCCAGCAGCTCAATAGCGGGAGCGGGGAAGGAGACCCAGTACTTC | CASSSIAGAGKETQYF
TRBJ1-6 | TRBV5-4 | - | - | TGTGCCAGCAGTGTGACGGGGGCCGAAGATTATAATTCACCCCTCCACTTT | CASSVTGAEDYNSPLHF
TRBJ1-6 | TRBV5-1 | - | many | TGCGCCAGCAGCTTGGGTCGGCAGGGAGAGAATTCACCCCTCCACTTT | CASSLGRQGENSPLHF
TRBJ2-5 | TRBV3-1 | - | few | TGTGCCAGCAGCCAAGATCAGGTGGGCACTACCCAAGAGACCCAGTACTTC | CASSQDQVGTTQETQYF
TRBJ2-6 | TRBV28 | - | few | TGTGCCAGCAGTTTATGGGGCAGGGGGGCCTCTGGGGCCAACGTCCTGACTTTC | CASSLWGRGASGANVLTF